The 13 T cell receptor beta chains in this list originate from one sample, sequenced in a study of T cell repertoires in cytomegalovirus infection. MiXCR, run by TCRdb on the reads, gives a single entry per CDR3 protein. The repertoire holds about 340,000 distinct CDR3 sequences, 25% to 30% seen once, with 20% in the top ten. Their antigens remain unidentified. The specimen comprised cultured PBMCs, sampled from culture after CMV antigen stimulation. The receptors derive from a human donor in good health (CMV status not recorded). Some clones in this sample may be carry-over from other donors' samples.

This clonotype was seen at least ten times. J is TRBJ2-1 and V is TRBV15; D uncertain. The CDR3 is 13 residues long. V lost 2 bases and J 4 bases, leaving 6 bases between the germline ends. Germline CDR1 is LNHNV and CDR2 is YYDKDF (reference sequence). The CDR3 coding sequence is TGTGCCACCAGCAGATCGAGGTACAATGAGCAGTTCTTC. This gives the protein CATSRSRYNEQFF.

Only a few counts were recorded for this clonotype. The genes are TRBV28 and TRBJ2-6; D is undetermined. V was pared by 2 bases and J by 0 bases, with 8 bases between. Germline-derived CDR1 and CDR2 are MDHEN and SYDVKM. The CDR3 spans 16 residues. CDR3 loop: CASSLPRGSGANVLTF. The CDR3 nucleotides are TGTGCCAGCAGTTTACCCCGAGGCTCTGGGGCCAACGTCCTGACTTTC.

This clonotype was seen only a few times. The rearrangement joins TRBV5-6 to TRBJ2-7, with D perhaps TRBD2 (6 bases). In germline, CDR1 is SGHDT, CDR2 YYEEEE. V was shortened by 2 bases and J by 0 bases, with 12 bases between the two germline ends. The CDR3 is made up of 15 amino acids. The DNA for the CDR3 is TGTGCCAGCAGCTTCTCCGGGACTTCCTCCTACGAGCAGTACTTC. Its protein product is CASSFSGTSSYEQYF.

This clonotype appeared a few times. The chain is built from TRBV25-1 and TRBJ1-5, with unresolved D. The V end was cut by 4 bases, the J end by 6 bases, with 7 bases between. Germline values: CDR1 MGHDK, CDR2 SYGVNS. The CDR3 covers 12 residues. CDR3 amino acids: CASSVGFQPQHF. CDR3 in DNA: TGTGCCAGCAGTGTCGGTTTTCAGCCCCAGCATTTT.

V gene TRBV5-1 combines with J gene TRBJ1-2; TRBD1 matches 8 bases. This CDR3 is 15 amino acids long. Trimming removed 4 bases from V and 4 bases from J; junction bases left unmatched: 9. Germline V gene data show CDR1 as SGHRS and CDR2 as YFSETQ. CDR3 DNA: TGCGCCAGCAGCGCCGGGACAGGAACCCTCTATGGCTACACCTTC. Translating gives CASSAGTGTLYGYTF.

This clonotype was counted only a few times. The chain is built from TRBV7-2 and TRBJ2-7; possibly TRBD1 for D (6 bases). This CDR3 region has 13 residues. Trimming took 8 bases from V and 2 from J, leaving 13 bases between them. Per germline, CDR1 SGHTA and CDR2 FQGNSA. The chain's CDR3 is CASSRDTAYEQYF. CDR3 nucleotides: TGTGCCAGCTCCCGGGACACCGCCTACGAGCAGTACTTC.

The chain recombines TRBV12-3 or TRBV12-4 with TRBJ2-7; TRBD2 matches 7 bases. V shed 7 bases, J shed 9 bases, and the junction held 12 bases outside the gene matches. This CDR3 has 13 amino acids. The CDR3 bases are TGTGCCAGCATCCCGGGGGGATCATTAAGGCAGTACTTC. This sequence encodes CASIPGGSLRQYF.

This clonotype has only a few counts. V is TRBV4-1 and J is TRBJ1-2; D might be TRBD1 (5 bases). Germline assignment: CDR1 MGHRA and CDR2 YSYEKL. This CDR3 has 20 residues. Trimming shortened V by 0 bases and J by 8 bases, and 31 bases separated the two germline ends. This CDR3 is CASSQDGAPGPYSLLEGYTF. The CDR3 region has the DNA TGCGCCAGCAGCCAAGATGGGGCCCCGGGACCGTACTCCCTTCTTGAAGGCTACACCTTC.

A few counts support this clonotype. The rearrangement links TRBV6-5 to TRBJ2-3; a weak D match, TRBD2 (6 bases). CDR3 length: 16 amino acids. The V end was cut by 0 bases, the J end by 4 bases, with 14 bases between. CDR1 and CDR2 (germline): MNHEY, SVGAGI. CDR3 DNA: TGTGCCAGCAGTTACTCGGGGGTAGCGGCCGCAGATACGCAGTATTTT. Translated, it gives CASSYSGVAAADTQYF.

The table lists this clonotype with a few counts. This chain uses TRBV15 with TRBJ1-5; D not certain. Trimming took off 7 bases at V and 5 bases at J, with 12 bases between the two ends. Germline V lookup: CDR1 LNHNV, CDR2 YYDKDF (reference sequence). The CDR3 is 13 amino acids. DNA for the CDR3: TGTGCCACCACTCCTACCCCCGATCAGCCCCAGCATTTT. Its translation is CATTPTPDQPQHF.

V usage is TRBV29-1 and J usage is TRBJ2-5; D is unclear. The CDR3 is 13 amino acids. V was trimmed by 4 bases and J by 2 bases, leaving 11 bases between them. Germline V gene sequence: CDR1 SQVTM, CDR2 ANQGSEA. This CDR3 is CSVVRGRQETQYF. The CDR3 nucleotides read TGCAGCGTTGTTCGAGGCAGGCAAGAGACCCAGTACTTC.

J is TRBJ1-1 and V is TRBV7-4, with a weak D call TRBD1 (6 bases). This CDR3 is 15 amino acids long. The germline gives CDR1 SGHVT, CDR2 SQSDAQ. V was clipped by 3 bases and J by 0 bases, with 11 bases between them. Here the CDR3 reads CASSLLTGMNTEAFF. Written as DNA, the CDR3 is TGTGCCAGCAGCTTGCTGACAGGCATGAACACTGAAGCTTTCTTT.

V usage is TRBV6-8 and J usage is TRBJ1-1, with D perhaps TRBD1 (6 bases). V was shortened by 5 bases and J by 9 bases, with 22 bases between the two germline ends. Germline V gene data show CDR1 as MNHGY and CDR2 as SAAAGT. The CDR3 is made up of 15 amino acids. The CDR3 DNA is TGTGCCAGCAGTAGCCTACAGGGAAGATTGCGAAAAGCTTTCTTT. Amino acid sequence: CASSSLQGRLRKAFF.